Shown below are 12 T cell receptor beta chains from a single sample sequenced in a study of T cell responses to AZD1222 COVID-19 vaccine. The repertoire was sequenced with immunoSEQ multiplex PCR; TCRdb's copy has only in-frame clones and lacks some. The sample has about 120,000 clones, about 88% seen once; the top ten hold 2.4%. This material consisted of peripheral blood, taken on day 0 of AZD1222 vaccination. The receptors were gathered from an adult in good health.

In its sample, this clone was seen once. This chain links TRBV10-3 with TRBJ2-2; D tentatively fits TRBD1 or TRBD2 (5 bases each). V lost 4 bases, J lost 4 bases, and 10 bases lay in between. This CDR3 region has 14 residues. Germline V gives CDR1 ENHRY, CDR2 SYGVKD. The CDR3 spells CAISAGTLTGELFF. CDR3 coding DNA: TGTGCCATCAGTGCCGGGACCCTCACCGGGGAGCTGTTTTTT.

This clone appeared once. The genes are TRBV6-1 and TRBJ1-6; D unclear. The CDR3 sequence is 16 residues long. Germline loops: CDR1 MNHNS, CDR2 SASEGT. The germline V and J ends were trimmed by 4 bases and 4 bases, with 14 bases remaining between them. This CDR3 is CASSAETAWYNSPLHF. The CDR3 bases are TGTGCCAGCAGTGCGGAAACAGCGTGGTATAATTCACCCCTCCACTTT.

V is TRBV5-1 and J is TRBJ1-3; D unresolved. CDR3 length equals 13 residues. The V end was cut by 1 base, the J end by 8 bases, with 10 bases between. Germline CDR1 SGHRS, CDR2 YFSETQ. CDR3 nucleotide sequence: TGCGCCAGCAGCTTGTATGAGGGCGACACCATATATTTT. Amino acids: CASSLYEGDTIYF.

A note on this clone: The junction departs from the called germline gene at one end, perhaps through a read error. V is TRBV2 and J is TRBJ1-6; D remains ambiguous. The germline gives CDR1 SNHLY, CDR2 FYNNEI. CDR3 length equals 12 residues. The CDR3: CASSTDTRTLPF. CDR3 DNA: TGTGCCAGCAGTACCGATACACGCACCCTCCCCTTT.

J is TRBJ2-2 and V is TRBV6-7; TRBD2 aligns across 14 bases. TRBV6-7 is designated an ORF whose function remains uncertain. The CDR3 extends over 20 amino acids. Trimming at V came to 4 bases and at J to 5 bases, leaving 15 bases not matched to a gene. The CDR3 is CASSFLMRLAGGPWTGELFF. As DNA, the CDR3 is TGTGCCAGCAGTTTCCTTATGCGACTAGCGGGAGGGCCTTGGACCGGGGAGCTGTTTTTT.

CDR3 coding DNA: TGTGCCAGCACACCCCGAGCGGGAGTACTAGACACAGATACGCAGTATTTT. Translation gives CASTPRAGVLDTDTQYF. This chain uses TRBV27 with TRBJ2-3, with TRBD2 matching over 8 bases. V was pared by 7 bases and J by 2 bases, with 14 bases of the junction left unmatched. Per germline, CDR1 MNHEY and CDR2 SMNVEV (reference sequence). CDR3 size: 17 residues.

CDR3: CASSVGGPSTDTQYF. The CDR3 bases are TGTGCCAGCAGCGTAGGGGGCCCCAGCACAGATACGCAGTATTTT. This rearrangement joins TRBV9 to TRBJ2-3; a possible D gene is TRBD1 (5 bases). Germline V CDR1 and CDR2: SGDLS, YYNGEE. Trimming left V 0 bases short and J 0 bases short, with 8 bases between. The CDR3 loop spans 15 amino acids.

The V call is TRBV11-2, the J call TRBJ2-7; 7 positions match TRBD1. J lost 12 bases, V lost 1 base, and 9 bases had no gene match. The CDR3 has 13 residues. Germline V CDR1 and CDR2: SGHAT, FQNNGV. CDR3 nucleotides: TGTGCCAGCAGCTTAGTTGACAGGGCTAGTCGGTACTTC. Its translation is CASSLVDRASRYF.

The V gene is TRBV27, the J gene TRBJ1-5; no definite D call. The CDR3 extends over 14 amino acids. V was clipped by 0 bases and J by 0 bases, with 3 bases between them. Per germline, CDR1 MNHEY and CDR2 SMNVEV (reference sequence). The CDR3 reads CASSLSNSNQPQHF. The CDR3 DNA sequence: TGTGCCAGCAGTTTATCGAATAGCAATCAGCCCCAGCATTTT.

The chain uses TRBV11-2 and TRBJ1-1; a weak D match, TRBD1 (6 bases). CDR3 length equals 12 residues. V was pared by 1 base and J by 11 bases, with 11 bases between. Germline V gene sequence: CDR1 SGHAT, CDR2 FQNNGV. The CDR3: CASSLGAGEAFF. CDR3 coding DNA: TGTGCCAGCAGCTTAGGGGCAGGGGAGGCTTTCTTT.

This sequence joins TRBV5-1 and TRBJ1-3; the D is unclear. V was clipped by 0 bases and J by 0 bases, with 7 bases between them. Per the germline V gene, CDR1 is SGHRS and CDR2 is YFSETQ. This CDR3 region has 15 residues. CDR3 in amino acids: CASSLGSSSGNTIYF. The DNA of the CDR3 is TGCGCCAGCAGCTTGGGGTCTTCCTCTGGAAACACCATATATTTT.

This clone was counted once. The chain is built from TRBV9 and TRBJ2-7; 7 bases are shared with TRBD2. The J segment lost 1 base and the V segment lost 3 bases, leaving 4 bases of the junction unmatched. The CDR3 totals 14 residues. CDR1 is SGDLS, CDR2 YYNGEE, per germline. The CDR3 nucleotides are TGTGCCAGCAGCGCGGGAGGACAATCCTACGAGCAGTACTTC. Translating gives CASSAGGQSYEQYF.